These 7 T cell receptor beta chains share one sample of origin, sequenced in a study of T cell responses to AZD1222 COVID-19 vaccine listed by TCRdb under 2021. Libraries were built with the immunoSEQ multiplex PCR assay. Imported from immuneACCESS, the table was reduced by TCRdb to in-frame sequences with V and J called. These copies leave out some clones; in studies compared against another copy, an unresolved V gene accounts for under half, and the cause of the remainder is not known. The sample table records roughly 150,000 clones; roughly nine tenths of these occur just once. 0.85% to 1.2% of the sample comes from the top ten. According to the study, the label for this sample's time point signals: about 28 days (+/-7) after the second vaccine dose. The sequenced sample was peripheral blood, obtained 28 days after the second AZD1222 dose. The receptors here all came from an adult who received the AZD1222 COVID-19 vaccine.

The rearrangement links TRBV7-7 to TRBJ2-3; D remains unclear. Deletions cut 1 base from V and 2 bases from J, with 7 bases between. Germline CDR1 SSHAT, CDR2 FNYEAQ (reference sequence). The CDR3 totals 14 residues. The CDR3 is CASSLGLHTDTQYF. The CDR3 DNA reads as TGTGCCAGCAGCTTAGGGCTCCACACAGATACGCAGTATTTT.

This clone has a handful of counts. J is TRBJ1-1 and V is TRBV7-8; D call uncertain. This CDR3 spans 12 amino acids. The germline V and J ends were trimmed by 1 base and 10 bases, with 10 bases remaining between them. Germline V gene sequence: CDR1 SGHVS, CDR2 FQNEAQ. DNA of the CDR3: TGTGCCAGCAGCTTAGAGGGTGGTGGAGCTTTCTTT. This translates into CASSLEGGGAFF. Drawing the rest from reference TRBV7-8 and TRBJ1-1, the complete variable domain is GAGVSQSPRYKVAKRGQDVALRCDPISGHVSLFWYQQALGQGPEFLTYFQNEAQLDKSGLPSDRFFAERPEGSVSTLKIQRTQQEDSAVYLCASSLEGGGAFFGQGTRLTVV.

The J gene is TRBJ2-1, the V gene TRBV18; 7 bases agree with TRBD1. Germline loops: CDR1 KGHSH, CDR2 LQKENI. Germline trimming cut 5 bases from V and 4 bases from J; bases unmatched to any gene: 5. This CDR3 is 14 amino acids long. The CDR3 protein is CASSTNRGYNEQFF. CDR3 bases: TGTGCCAGCTCAACAAACAGGGGTTACAATGAGCAGTTCTTC.

This clone has a handful of counts. The rearrangement links TRBV9 to TRBJ2-7; the match to TRBD1 covers 9 bases. The V gene's germline CDR1 is SGDLS and CDR2 YYNGEE. V gave up 3 bases and J gave up 5 bases; unmatched junction bases: 12. CDR3 length equals 16 residues. The CDR3 loop reads CASSAPTGQGSHEQYF. The CDR3 DNA sequence: TGTGCCAGCAGCGCGCCAACGGGACAGGGTAGCCACGAGCAGTACTTC.

This clone is a singleton in its sample. This chain joins TRBV5-1 and TRBJ1-1; maybe TRBD1 (6 bases). Trimming stripped 4 bases from V and 4 bases from J, with 14 bases between. The germline V gene has CDR1 SGHRS and CDR2 YFSETQ. This CDR3 is built from 14 residues. The CDR3 here is CASSPMGAGTEAFF. CDR3 DNA sequence: TGCGCCAGCAGCCCGATGGGGGCGGGCACTGAAGCTTTCTTT.

The V call is TRBV19, the J call TRBJ2-5; D gene uncertain. Per the germline V gene, CDR1 is LNHDA and CDR2 is SQIVND (reference sequence). The CDR3 has 12 residues. Between the trimmed V and J ends, which lost 1 base and 4 bases, there was a span of 4 bases. The CDR3 DNA follows: TGTGCCAGTAGTATAGGCGGAGAGACCCAGTACTTC. Protein sequence: CASSIGGETQYF.

V usage is TRBV11-2 and J usage is TRBJ1-1; D is unresolved. The germline CDR1 and CDR2 sequences are SGHAT and FQNNGV. This CDR3 has 13 amino acids. V lost 3 bases and J 0 bases, leaving 5 bases between the germline ends. The CDR3 DNA reads TGTGCCAGCAGCTTTAAGATGAACACTGAAGCTTTCTTT. It specifies CASSFKMNTEAFF.